This passage covers 27 T cell receptor beta chains from one sample sequenced in a study of blood T cell repertoires in COVID-19 (dated by TCRdb to 2020 to 2021). The method was the immunoSEQ multiplex PCR assay. Held by TCRdb, this immuneACCESS table contains in-frame sequences only and omits some clones. Under half of the omission traces to an unresolved V gene where checked; the cause of the rest is unknown. Present in this sample are some 200,000 clones, approximately 85% of which were seen just once. The ten most abundant clones make up 9.8% of the sample. Material: peripheral blood. The receptor source for this set is a woman over 75 with acute or convalescent COVID-19.

This chain connects TRBV5-6 to TRBJ2-5, with a tentative D call TRBD1 (5 bases). V shed 9 bases and J shed 5 bases, with 17 bases lying between them. The CDR3 has 13 amino acids. Germline V gene lookup returns CDR1 SGHDT and CDR2 YYEEEE. CDR3 sequence reads: CATKLQGYETQYF. The DNA for the CDR3 is TGTGCCACCAAGTTGCAGGGCTACGAGACCCAGTACTTC.

The rearrangement uses TRBV7-3 and TRBJ2-2; TRBD1 matches at 7 bases. V lost 5 bases and J lost 3; bases outside the gene matches: 3. From germline, CDR1 is SGHTA and CDR2 FQGTGA. The CDR3 has 14 residues. The CDR3 protein is CASSLDRDTGELFF. CDR3 bases: TGTGCCAGCAGCCTAGACAGGGACACCGGGGAGCTGTTTTTT.

This rearrangement joins TRBV7-2 to TRBJ1-2; D remains unclear. Trimming shortened V by 6 bases and J by 6 bases, and 11 bases separated the two germline ends. The CDR3 has 12 residues. Germline V gene sequence: CDR1 SGHTA, CDR2 FQGNSA. CDR3 amino acids: CASSWGGDGYTF. The CDR3 DNA reads as TGTGCCAGCAGTTGGGGAGGAGATGGCTACACCTTC.

This sequence joins TRBV7-9 and TRBJ1-5, with 7 bases that match TRBD1. Germline V lookup: CDR1 SEHNR, CDR2 FQNEAQ (reference sequence). The CDR3 has 15 residues. V was pared by 4 bases and J by 5 bases, with 8 bases of the junction left unmatched. The CDR3 DNA reads TGTGCCAGCAGCTCCCGACAGGGTGGGGATCAGCCCCAGCATTTT. Protein: CASSSRQGGDQPQHF.

This chain connects TRBV3-1 (or the pseudogene TRBV3-2) to TRBJ1-3, with unresolved D. Per germline, CDR1 LGHDT and CDR2 YNNKEL (reference sequence). The V end lost 1 base, the J end lost 4 bases, and 2 bases lay between the germline ends. The CDR3 totals 12 residues. This CDR3 is CASSQVGNTIYF. In nucleotides, the CDR3 is TGTGCCAGCAGCCAAGTAGGAAACACCATATATTTT.

The DNA of the CDR3 is TGTGCCAGCAGTTTTAGCGGGAGTATCACCCAAGAGACCCAGTACTTC. It encodes CASSFSGSITQETQYF. The chain uses TRBV7-2 and TRBJ2-5; 9 nucleotides line up with TRBD2. Trimming removed 6 bases from V and 1 base from J; junction bases left unmatched: 9. Germline lookup yields CDR1 SGHTA and CDR2 FQGNSA. The CDR3 loop spans 16 amino acids. The whole variable domain, filled in from reference TRBV7-2 and TRBJ2-5, reads GAGVSQSPSNKVTEKGKDVELRCDPISGHTALYWYRQSLGQGLEFLIYFQGNSAPDKSGLPSDRFSAERTGGSVSTLTIQRTQQEDSAVYLCASSFSGSITQETQYFGPGTRLLVL.

J is TRBJ2-4 and V is TRBV6-5, with 10 bases identical to TRBD1. CDR1 MNHEY and CDR2 SVGAGI come from the germline V gene. CDR3 length: 16 amino acids. V gave up 4 bases and J gave up 0 bases; unmatched junction bases: 3. This CDR3 reads CASSSGTGEAKNIQYF. The CDR3 coding sequence is TGTGCCAGCAGTTCGGGGACAGGGGAAGCCAAAAACATTCAGTACTTC.

The rearrangement uses TRBV5-1 and TRBJ1-4; TRBD1 matches at 12 bases. From germline, CDR1 is SGHRS and CDR2 YFSETQ. This CDR3 contains 16 residues. V lost 0 bases and J lost 8; bases outside the gene matches: 5. CDR3 region: CASSLEGQGASEKLFF. Here the CDR3 DNA reads TGCGCCAGCAGCTTGGAGGGACAGGGGGCCAGCGAAAAACTGTTTTTT.

The chain employs TRBV9 and TRBJ2-7; TRBD2 matches at 9 bases. Looked up from germline, CDR1 is SGDLS and CDR2 is YYNGEE. CDR3 length: 17 residues. V lost 0 bases and J lost 5; bases outside the gene matches: 12. Written as DNA, the CDR3 is TGTGCCAGCAGCGTAGCTGAGGGCGGGGGGGCCTCTGACGAGCAGTACTTC. Residues: CASSVAEGGGASDEQYF.

The V and J genes are TRBV29-1 and TRBJ2-3, with a possible D match to TRBD2 (6 bases). There are 12 residues in the CDR3. V lost 6 bases and J 5 bases, leaving 12 bases between the germline ends. CDR1 is SQVTM, CDR2 ANQGSEA, per germline. The CDR3: CSVHSGEDTQYF. The CDR3, as DNA: TGCAGCGTCCACTCGGGGGAAGATACGCAGTATTTT.

The V call is TRBV6-2 or TRBV6-3, the J call TRBJ1-1, with D unresolved. V was pared by 6 bases and J by 7 bases, with 12 bases between. Germline CDR1 and CDR2: MNHEY and SVGEGT. CDR3 length: 12 amino acids. This CDR3 is CASSSGSVEAFF. The DNA of the CDR3 is TGTGCCAGCAGCTCGGGATCAGTTGAAGCTTTCTTT.

Turning to this clone: The junction differs from germline at one of its ends, possibly a read error. The chain is built from TRBV2 and TRBJ1-6; D perhaps matches TRBD1 (6 bases). The germline gives CDR1 SNHLY, CDR2 FYNNEI. This CDR3 region has 13 residues. CDR3 nucleotides: TGTGCCAGCAGAGAAGGACAGTCCTCACCCCTCCACTTT. Its protein product is CASREGQSSPLHF.

The chain couples TRBV7-8 to TRBJ1-2, with 9 bases identical to TRBD1. V lost 1 base, J lost 11 bases, and 17 bases stayed unmatched. Germline values: CDR1 SGHVS, CDR2 FQNEAQ. The CDR3 is made up of 17 amino acids. The CDR3 region has the DNA TGTGCCAGCAGCTTAGGAGGGACAGGGCTCTCCATGGGGGGTTACACCTTC. The encoded protein is CASSLGGTGLSMGGYTF. The full variable domain, in which reference TRBV7-8 and TRBJ1-2 provide the parts outside the CDR3, is GAGVSQSPRYKVAKRGQDVALRCDPISGHVSLFWYQQALGQGPEFLTYFQNEAQLDKSGLPSDRFFAERPEGSVSTLKIQRTQQEDSAVYLCASSLGGTGLSMGGYTFGSGTRLTVV.

The rearrangement joins TRBV5-1 to TRBJ2-3; 7 positions agree with TRBD1. J lost 1 base, V lost 2 bases, and 4 bases had no gene match. The CDR3 is 15 residues long. CDR1 SGHRS and CDR2 YFSETQ come from the germline V gene. The CDR3 sequence: CASSFTGAGTDTQYF. CDR3 coding DNA: TGCGCCAGCAGCTTCACAGGGGCCGGCACAGATACGCAGTATTTT. The full variable domain, in which reference TRBV5-1 and TRBJ2-3 provide the parts outside the CDR3, is KAGVTQTPRYLIKTRGQQVTLSCSPISGHRSVSWYQQTPGQGLQFLFEYFSETQRNKGNFPGRFSGRQFSNSRSEMNVSTLELGDSALYLCASSFTGAGTDTQYFGPGTRLTVL.

CDR3 region: CAIRGQGVYEQYF. The CDR3 bases are TGTGCCATCAGGGGACAGGGGGTCTACGAGCAGTACTTC. The V call is TRBV10-3, the J call TRBJ2-7; 11 bases are shared with TRBD1. Per germline, CDR1 ENHRY and CDR2 SYGVKD. The V segment lost 6 bases and the J segment 3 bases; nucleotides outside the gene matches: 1. This CDR3 is built from 13 residues.

This chain uses TRBV6-5 with TRBJ1-2; D remains ambiguous. This CDR3 is 13 amino acids long. Germline CDR1 MNHEY, CDR2 SVGAGI. V dropped 0 bases and J dropped 6 bases, with 8 bases sitting between them. Here the CDR3 reads CASSYSVRNGYTF. CDR3 coding DNA: TGTGCCAGCAGTTACTCTGTGAGGAATGGCTACACCTTC.

V gene TRBV27 combines with J gene TRBJ2-5; D possibly corresponds to TRBD1 (5 bases). Per germline, CDR1 MNHEY and CDR2 SMNVEV (reference sequence). Trimming took 5 bases from V and 4 from J, leaving 14 bases between them. The CDR3 extends over 14 amino acids. CDR3 coding DNA: TGTGCCAGCAGTCTCAAGGGGCGTGGAGAGACCCAGTACTTC. Its protein product is CASSLKGRGETQYF.

This rearrangement joins TRBV7-9 to TRBJ1-6; 7 bases are a match to TRBD1. The CDR3 totals 14 residues. V lost 4 bases and J lost 8; bases outside the gene matches: 5. Per germline, CDR1 SEHNR and CDR2 FQNEAQ (reference sequence). In nucleotides, the CDR3 is TGTGCCAGCAGCTACGATCAGGGGGATTCACCCCTCCACTTT. Its translation: CASSYDQGDSPLHF.

This chain connects TRBV21-1 to TRBJ2-2; the table gives TRBD2 as D, unverified against the DNA. TRBV21-1 is deemed a pseudogene. The CDR3 consists of 15 residues. CDR3: CASSKAQGGTGELFF. The CDR3 nucleotides are TGTGCCAGCAGCAAAGCGCAGGGAGGGACCGGGGAGCTGTTTTTT.

This clone has only a few counts. The chain recombines TRBV7-9 with TRBJ2-7, with D tentatively TRBD2 (5 bases). V was cut by 0 bases and J by 5 bases, with 8 bases left in between. The CDR3 runs 13 residues. CDR1 and CDR2 (germline): SEHNR, FQNEAQ (reference sequence). CDR3 sequence: CASSLAGSHEQYF. CDR3 bases: TGTGCCAGCAGCTTAGCGGGGAGCCACGAGCAGTACTTC.

The rearrangement links TRBV18 to TRBJ1-1; unclear D gene. Germline V gives CDR1 KGHSH, CDR2 LQKENI. V gave up 3 bases and J gave up 4 bases, with 15 bases separating them. The CDR3 length is 15 residues. CDR3: CASSPPPGAGTEAFF. CDR3 nucleotide sequence: TGTGCCAGCTCACCCCCCCCGGGAGCGGGCACTGAAGCTTTCTTT.

The rearrangement links TRBV3-1 (or the pseudogene TRBV3-2) to TRBJ2-7, with 7 nucleotides matching TRBD2. Germline CDR1 is LGHDT and CDR2 is YNNKEL (reference sequence). The length of the CDR3 is 15 residues. The ends lost 3 bases at V and 2 bases at J; junction bases unmatched: 7. The CDR3 DNA follows: TGTGCCAGCAGCCAGGAGACTAGCCCCACCTACGAGCAGTACTTC. It translates to CASSQETSPTYEQYF.

The V and J genes are TRBV2 and TRBJ2-2; no clear D. The germline gives CDR1 SNHLY, CDR2 FYNNEI. This CDR3 has 16 amino acids. The V and J ends lost 4 bases and 0 bases respectively, with 12 bases between them. The CDR3 protein is CASSVTLFANTGELFF. For the CDR3, the DNA is TGTGCCAGCAGTGTGACTCTGTTCGCGAACACCGGGGAGCTGTTTTTT.

This chain joins TRBV12-3 or TRBV12-4 and TRBJ1-1; a weak D match, TRBD1 (5 bases). V lost 10 bases to trimming and J lost 2 bases, with 14 bases between them. The CDR3 covers 13 residues. The CDR3 here is CATRRGPNTEAFF. In nucleotides, the CDR3 is TGTGCCACACGGAGGGGACCCAACACTGAAGCTTTCTTT.

This chain connects TRBV6-2 or TRBV6-3 to TRBJ2-3, with TRBD2 matching over 12 bases. The CDR3 sequence is 18 residues long. The germline gives CDR1 MNHEY, CDR2 SVGEGT. The J segment lost 2 bases and the V segment lost 2 bases, leaving 8 bases of the junction unmatched. The CDR3 bases are TGTGCCAGCAGTTACGGGAGACTAGCGGGGGCCGCCACAGATACGCAGTATTTT. It is translated as CASSYGRLAGAATDTQYF.

The chain employs TRBV25-1 and TRBJ2-3, with TRBD1 identical over 10 bases. There are 15 residues in the CDR3. The V gene's germline CDR1 is MGHDK and CDR2 SYGVNS. Trimming removed 8 bases from V and 4 bases from J; junction bases left unmatched: 9. In DNA, the CDR3 is TGTGCCAGCTCTACCGGGACAGGGGTTTCAGATACGCAGTATTTT. Translated: CASSTGTGVSDTQYF.

The chain links TRBV7-9 to TRBJ2-7; D might be TRBD2 (6 bases). V dropped 4 bases and J dropped 7 bases, with 20 bases sitting between them. This CDR3 is 15 amino acids long. Germline-derived CDR1 and CDR2 are SEHNR and FQNEAQ (reference sequence). The CDR3 is CASSSRDSSGWEQYF. The DNA for the CDR3 is TGTGCCAGCAGCTCCCGGGACTCCTCGGGGTGGGAGCAGTACTTC.